This T cell receptor (beta chain) was recorded in a study of T-cell memory formation after mild COVID-19. Background on the study: Across donors, TCR clusters were largely donor specific. Study observations and caveats: A subset of responding clones appeared in pre-infection memory, suggesting cross-reactive memory joined. Clones shrinking from day 15 to 85 showed even CD4/CD8 mixes; later expanders tilted CD4+.

Each CDR3 protein is one row after TCRdb ran MiXCR on the 5' RACE reads. This table holds a few hundred thousand distinct CDR3 sequences, less than 25% found once. Looked up from germline, CDR1 is MNHEY and CDR2 is SMNVEV (reference sequence). The CDR3 runs to 15 residues. V shed 2 bases, J shed 9 bases, and the junction held 9 bases outside the gene matches. Comment on this clonotype: Its target is unknown.

The genes are TRBV27 and TRBJ2-1; the match to TRBD1 covers 8 bases. The TCR sequence derives from an adult woman who had mild COVID-19 (a few samples of this study predate the infection). Cell type and time point are not known. Sequencing input: PBMCs or a T cell subset sorted from them (not recorded which). The CDR3 spells CASSLTGGIVSEQFF. The CDR3 nucleotides are TGTGCCAGCAGTTTAACAGGGGGGATAGTTAGTGAGCAGTTCTTC.